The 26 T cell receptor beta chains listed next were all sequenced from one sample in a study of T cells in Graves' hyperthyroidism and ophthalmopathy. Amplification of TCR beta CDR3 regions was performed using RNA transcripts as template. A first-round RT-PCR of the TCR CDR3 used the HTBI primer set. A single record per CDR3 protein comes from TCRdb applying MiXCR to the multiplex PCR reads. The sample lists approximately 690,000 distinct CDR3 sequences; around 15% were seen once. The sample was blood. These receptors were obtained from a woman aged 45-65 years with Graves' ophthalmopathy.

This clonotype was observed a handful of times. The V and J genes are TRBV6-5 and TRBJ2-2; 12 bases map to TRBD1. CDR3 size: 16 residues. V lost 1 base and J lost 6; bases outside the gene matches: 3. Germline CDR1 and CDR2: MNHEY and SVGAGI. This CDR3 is CASSYFGTGGSGELFF. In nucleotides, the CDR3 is TGTGCCAGCAGTTACTTCGGGACAGGGGGCTCCGGGGAGCTGTTTTTT.

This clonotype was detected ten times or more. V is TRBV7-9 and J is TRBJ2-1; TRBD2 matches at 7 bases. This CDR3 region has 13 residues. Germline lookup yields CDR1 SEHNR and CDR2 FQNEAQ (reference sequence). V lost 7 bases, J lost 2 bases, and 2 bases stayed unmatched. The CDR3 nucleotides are TGTGCCAGCAAGGCGGGAGCCTACAATGAGCAGTTCTTC. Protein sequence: CASKAGAYNEQFF.

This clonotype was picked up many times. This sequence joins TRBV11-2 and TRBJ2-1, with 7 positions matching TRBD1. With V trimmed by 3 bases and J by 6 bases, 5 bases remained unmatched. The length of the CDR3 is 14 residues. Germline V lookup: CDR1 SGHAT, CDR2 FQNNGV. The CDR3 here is CASSFTGVFNEQFF. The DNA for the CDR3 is TGTGCCAGCAGCTTTACAGGGGTTTTCAATGAGCAGTTCTTC.

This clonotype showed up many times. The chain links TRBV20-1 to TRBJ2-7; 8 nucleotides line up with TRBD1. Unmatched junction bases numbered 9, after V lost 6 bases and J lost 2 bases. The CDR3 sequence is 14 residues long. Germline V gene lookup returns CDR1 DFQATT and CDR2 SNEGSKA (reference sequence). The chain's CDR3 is CSATGQGEAYEQYF. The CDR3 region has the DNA TGCAGTGCAACAGGACAGGGTGAAGCCTACGAGCAGTACTTC.

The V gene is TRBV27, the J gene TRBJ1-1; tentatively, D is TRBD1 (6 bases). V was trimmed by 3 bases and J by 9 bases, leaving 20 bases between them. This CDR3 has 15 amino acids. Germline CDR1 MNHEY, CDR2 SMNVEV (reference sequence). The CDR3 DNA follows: TGTGCCAGCAGTTTTCTTCCAGGGGAGGTCTCTAAAGCTTTCTTT. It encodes CASSFLPGEVSKAFF.

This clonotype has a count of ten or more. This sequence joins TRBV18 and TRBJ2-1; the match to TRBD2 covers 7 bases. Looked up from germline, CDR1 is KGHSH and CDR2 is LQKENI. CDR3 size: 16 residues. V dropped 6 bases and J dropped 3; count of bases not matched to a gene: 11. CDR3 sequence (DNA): TGTGCCAGCTCGCCCCGATTGACTAGCAGCTACAATGAGCAGTTCTTC. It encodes CASSPRLTSSYNEQFF.

The CDR3 sequence: CASSKYSGSYEQYF. The DNA for the CDR3 is TGTGCCAGCAGCAAATATAGCGGGAGCTACGAGCAGTACTTC. This chain connects TRBV9 to TRBJ2-7, with 9 positions matching TRBD2. CDR3 length: 14 residues. CDR1 is SGDLS, CDR2 YYNGEE, per germline. V shed 4 bases, J shed 3 bases, and the junction held 5 bases outside the gene matches.

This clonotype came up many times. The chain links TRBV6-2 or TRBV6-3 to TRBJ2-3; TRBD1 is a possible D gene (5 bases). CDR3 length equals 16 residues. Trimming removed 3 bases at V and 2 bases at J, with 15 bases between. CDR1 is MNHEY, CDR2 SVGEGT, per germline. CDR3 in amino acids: CASSYRRQRSTDTQYF. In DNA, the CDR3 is TGTGCCAGCAGTTATCGGAGACAGAGATCCACAGATACGCAGTATTTT.

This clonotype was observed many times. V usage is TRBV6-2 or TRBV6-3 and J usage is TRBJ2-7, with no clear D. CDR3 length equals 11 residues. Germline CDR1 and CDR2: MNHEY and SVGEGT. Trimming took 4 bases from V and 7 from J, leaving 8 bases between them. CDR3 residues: CASSFPGEQYF. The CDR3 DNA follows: TGTGCCAGCAGTTTCCCCGGGGAGCAGTACTTC.

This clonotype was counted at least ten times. The DNA for the CDR3 is TGTGCCAGCAGCTTATGGACATCAATGGGCGGGGAGCTGTTTTTT. Protein: CASSLWTSMGGELFF. The rearrangement links TRBV7-2 to TRBJ2-2; possible D gene TRBD1, 5 bases. The CDR3 length is 15 residues. Per the germline V gene, CDR1 is SGHTA and CDR2 is FQGNSA. Trimming took 2 bases from V and 7 from J, leaving 14 bases between them. The variable domain in full, completed from reference TRBV7-2 and TRBJ2-2, reads GAGVSQSPSNKVTEKGKDVELRCDPISGHTALYWYRQSLGQGLEFLIYFQGNSAPDKSGLPSDRFSAERTGGSVSTLTIQRTQQEDSAVYLCASSLWTSMGGELFFGEGSRLTVL.

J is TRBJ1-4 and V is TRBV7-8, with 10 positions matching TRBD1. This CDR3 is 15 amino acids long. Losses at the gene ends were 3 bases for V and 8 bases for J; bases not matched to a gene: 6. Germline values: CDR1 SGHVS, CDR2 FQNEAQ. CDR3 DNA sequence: TGTGCCAGCAGCTTCGACAGGGGGCCGGGAGAAAAACTGTTTTTT. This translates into CASSFDRGPGEKLFF.

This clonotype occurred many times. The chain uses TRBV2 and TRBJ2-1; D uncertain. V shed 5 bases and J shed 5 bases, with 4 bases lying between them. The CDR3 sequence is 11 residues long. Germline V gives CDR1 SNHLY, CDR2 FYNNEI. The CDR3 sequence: CASSYDNEQFF. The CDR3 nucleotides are TGTGCCAGCAGTTACGACAATGAGCAGTTCTTC.

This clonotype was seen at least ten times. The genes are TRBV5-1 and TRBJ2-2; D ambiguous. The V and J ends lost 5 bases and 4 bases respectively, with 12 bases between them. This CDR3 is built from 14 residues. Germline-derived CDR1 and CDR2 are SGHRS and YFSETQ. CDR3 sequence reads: CASSRDTATGELFF. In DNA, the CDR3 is TGCGCCAGCAGTCGCGACACTGCCACCGGGGAGCTGTTTTTT. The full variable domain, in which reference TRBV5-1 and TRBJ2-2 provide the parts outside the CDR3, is KAGVTQTPRYLIKTRGQQVTLSCSPISGHRSVSWYQQTPGQGLQFLFEYFSETQRNKGNFPGRFSGRQFSNSRSEMNVSTLELGDSALYLCASSRDTATGELFFGEGSRLTVL.

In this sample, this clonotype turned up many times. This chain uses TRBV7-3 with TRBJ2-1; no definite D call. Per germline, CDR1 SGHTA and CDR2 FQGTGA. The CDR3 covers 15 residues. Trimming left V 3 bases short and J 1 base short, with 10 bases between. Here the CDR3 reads CASSLSWASYNEQFF. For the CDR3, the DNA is TGTGCCAGCAGCTTGTCCTGGGCGTCCTACAATGAGCAGTTCTTC.

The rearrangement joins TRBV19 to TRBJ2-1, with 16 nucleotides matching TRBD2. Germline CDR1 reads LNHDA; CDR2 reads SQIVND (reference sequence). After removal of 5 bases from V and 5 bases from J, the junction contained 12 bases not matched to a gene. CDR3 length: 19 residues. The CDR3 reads CASSPGLAGGVGLHNEQFF. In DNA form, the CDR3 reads TGTGCCAGTAGTCCGGGACTAGCGGGAGGGGTGGGTTTACACAATGAGCAGTTCTTC.

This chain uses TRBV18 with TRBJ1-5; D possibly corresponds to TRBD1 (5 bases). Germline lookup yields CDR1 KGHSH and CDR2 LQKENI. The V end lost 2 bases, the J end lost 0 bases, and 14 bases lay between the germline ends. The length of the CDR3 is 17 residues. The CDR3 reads CASSPGALSYSNQPQHF. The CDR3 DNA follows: TGTGCCAGCTCACCAGGGGCCTTAAGTTATAGCAATCAGCCCCAGCATTTT.

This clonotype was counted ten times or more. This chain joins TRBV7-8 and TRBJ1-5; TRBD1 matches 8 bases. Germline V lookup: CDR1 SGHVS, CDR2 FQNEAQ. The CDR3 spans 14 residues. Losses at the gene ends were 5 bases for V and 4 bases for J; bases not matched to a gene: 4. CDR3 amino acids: CASSQQGDNQPQHF. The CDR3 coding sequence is TGTGCCAGCAGCCAACAGGGGGATAATCAGCCCCAGCATTTT.

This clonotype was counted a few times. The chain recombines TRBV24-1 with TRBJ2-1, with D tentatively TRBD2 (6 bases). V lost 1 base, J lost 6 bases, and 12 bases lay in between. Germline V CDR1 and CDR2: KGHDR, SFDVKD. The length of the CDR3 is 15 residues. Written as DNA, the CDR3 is TGTGCCACCAGTGATTTCGGGGGACCCCCCAATGAGCAGTTCTTC. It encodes CATSDFGGPPNEQFF.

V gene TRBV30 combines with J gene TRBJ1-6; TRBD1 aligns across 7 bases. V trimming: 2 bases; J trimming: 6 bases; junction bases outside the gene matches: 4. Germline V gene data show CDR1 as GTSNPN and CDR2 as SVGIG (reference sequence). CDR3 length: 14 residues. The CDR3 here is CAWSRGQSNSPLHF. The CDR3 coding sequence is TGTGCCTGGAGTCGGGGACAGAGTAATTCACCCCTCCACTTT. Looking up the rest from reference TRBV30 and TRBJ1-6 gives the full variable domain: SQTIHQWPATLVQPVGSPLSLECTVEGTSNPNLYWYRQAAGRGLQLLFYSVGIGQISSEVPQNLSASRPQDRQFILSSKKLLLSDSGFYLCAWSRGQSNSPLHFGNGTRLTVT.

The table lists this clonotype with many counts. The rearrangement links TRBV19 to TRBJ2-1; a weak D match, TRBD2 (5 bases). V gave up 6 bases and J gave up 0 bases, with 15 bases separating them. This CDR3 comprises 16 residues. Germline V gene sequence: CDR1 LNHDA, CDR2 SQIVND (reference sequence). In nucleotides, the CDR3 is TGTGCCAGTAGCCCCAGGACTGCCAGCTCCTACAATGAGCAGTTCTTC. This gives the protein CASSPRTASSYNEQFF.

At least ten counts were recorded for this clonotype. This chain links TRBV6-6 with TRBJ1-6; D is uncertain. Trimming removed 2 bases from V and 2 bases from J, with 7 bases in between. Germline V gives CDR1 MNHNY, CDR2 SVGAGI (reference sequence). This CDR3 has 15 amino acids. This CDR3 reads CASSYRVTYNSPLHF. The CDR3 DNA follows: TGTGCCAGCAGTTACAGGGTGACCTATAATTCACCCCTCCACTTT.

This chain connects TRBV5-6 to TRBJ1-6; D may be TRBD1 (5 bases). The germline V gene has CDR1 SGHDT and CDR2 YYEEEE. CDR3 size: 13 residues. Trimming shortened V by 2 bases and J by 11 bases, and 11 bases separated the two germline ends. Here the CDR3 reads CASSFRGEAPLHF. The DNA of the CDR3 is TGTGCCAGCAGCTTTCGGGGGGAGGCACCCCTCCACTTT.

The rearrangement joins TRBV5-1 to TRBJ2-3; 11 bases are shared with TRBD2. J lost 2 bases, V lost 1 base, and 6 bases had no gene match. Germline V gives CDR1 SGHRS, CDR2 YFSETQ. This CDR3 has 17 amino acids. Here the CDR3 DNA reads TGCGCCAGCAGCTTGATACTAGCGGGAGACCTCACAGATACGCAGTATTTT. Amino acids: CASSLILAGDLTDTQYF.

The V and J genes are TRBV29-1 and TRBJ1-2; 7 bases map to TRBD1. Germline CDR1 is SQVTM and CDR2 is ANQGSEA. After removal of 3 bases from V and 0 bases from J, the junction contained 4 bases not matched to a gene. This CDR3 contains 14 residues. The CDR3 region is CSVDLGQTNYGYTF. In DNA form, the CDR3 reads TGCAGCGTTGACCTGGGACAGACTAACTATGGCTACACCTTC.

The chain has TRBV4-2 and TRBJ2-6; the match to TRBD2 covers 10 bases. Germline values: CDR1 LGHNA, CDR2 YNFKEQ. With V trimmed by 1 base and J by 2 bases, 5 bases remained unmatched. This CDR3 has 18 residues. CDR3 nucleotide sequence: TGTGCCAGCAGCCAAGTAGCAGCGGGGGGGGCTGGGGCCAACGTCCTGACTTTC. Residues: CASSQVAAGGAGANVLTF.

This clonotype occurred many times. The CDR3 spells CSARDLTGSPYEQYF. In DNA form, the CDR3 reads TGCAGTGCTAGAGATCTAACAGGGAGTCCCTACGAGCAGTACTTC. The chain carries TRBV20-1 and TRBJ2-7; D possibly corresponds to TRBD1 (6 bases). V was clipped by 0 bases and J by 2 bases, with 14 bases between them. Germline CDR1 is DFQATT and CDR2 is SNEGSKA (reference sequence). This CDR3 region has 15 residues.